Below, 19 T cell receptor beta chains from the same sample are listed, as sequenced in a study of blood T cell dynamics during melanoma immunotherapy. TCRdb's table, derived via immunoSEQ multiplex PCR, lists solely in-frame clones and lacks some. The sample yields about 15,000 clones, 92% seen once. Time point of the sample: week 3, after first cycle of checkpoint inhibitor. Sequenced here: blood, sampled from a patient treated with checkpoint blockade. These receptors were taken from a human donor with melanoma.

The chain employs TRBV19 and TRBJ2-1, with TRBD2 matching 11 bases. Germline loops: CDR1 LNHDA, CDR2 SQIVND (reference sequence). The V and J ends lost 5 bases and 8 bases, in that order; junction bases with no gene match: 11. This CDR3 spans 16 amino acids. CDR3 residues: CASSGSELAGVDEQFF. In DNA, the CDR3 is TGTGCCAGTAGTGGGTCGGAACTAGCGGGAGTAGATGAGCAGTTCTTC.

The chain joins TRBV5-4 to TRBJ2-2; D unresolved. Per germline, CDR1 SGHNT and CDR2 YYREEE (reference sequence). The CDR3 consists of 15 residues. V shed 2 bases and J shed 5 bases, with 13 bases lying between them. The CDR3, as DNA: TGTGCCAGCAGCTTAGGTTCGTACTCGACCGGGGAGCTGTTTTTT. Protein: CASSLGSYSTGELFF.

This chain connects TRBV9 to TRBJ2-1; 9 bases are shared with TRBD2. Germline CDR1 SGDLS, CDR2 YYNGEE. The CDR3 contains 17 residues. J was trimmed by 9 bases and V by 0 bases; bases with no gene match: 13. CDR3 residues: CASSVEAQLAGAGEQFF. The CDR3 coding sequence is TGTGCCAGCAGCGTAGAGGCTCAGTTAGCGGGAGCGGGTGAGCAGTTCTTC.

The rearrangement links TRBV6-1 to TRBJ1-1; D not resolved. Germline CDR1 reads MNHNS; CDR2 reads SASEGT. The V end lost 4 bases, the J end lost 0 bases, and 15 bases lay between the germline ends. The CDR3 is 16 amino acids. In DNA form, the CDR3 reads TGTGCCAGCAGTGCCATTCCCCTGAGGATGAACACTGAAGCTTTCTTT. Translation: CASSAIPLRMNTEAFF.

The chain employs TRBV7-2 and TRBJ2-3; the D is unclear. The germline CDR1 and CDR2 sequences are SGHTA and FQGNSA. CDR3 size: 12 residues. Trimming pared 5 bases from V and 6 bases from J, leaving 9 bases between. The CDR3 DNA sequence: TGTGCCAGCAGCAATTATGGGGATACGCAGTATTTT. Translation: CASSNYGDTQYF. The complete variable domain, with remaining parts taken from reference TRBV7-2 and TRBJ2-3, reads GAGVSQSPSNKVTEKGKDVELRCDPISGHTALYWYRQSLGQGLEFLIYFQGNSAPDKSGLPSDRFSAERTGGSVSTLTIQRTQQEDSAVYLCASSNYGDTQYFGPGTRLTVL.

V gene TRBV29-1 combines with J gene TRBJ1-1; no clear D gene. The germline V gene encodes CDR1 SQVTM and CDR2 ANQGSEA. The CDR3 length is 14 residues. The V end was cut by 0 bases, the J end by 2 bases, with 10 bases between. CDR3 region: CSVEDPPVNTEAFF. Written as DNA, the CDR3 is TGCAGCGTTGAAGACCCCCCCGTCAACACTGAAGCTTTCTTT.

The chain joins TRBV10-3 to TRBJ2-5; D might be TRBD1 or TRBD2, each matching 5 bases. V lost 4 bases, J lost 4 bases, and 13 bases lay in between. The CDR3 is 14 amino acids. The germline CDR1 and CDR2 sequences are ENHRY and SYGVKD. CDR3 sequence reads: CAISVGESGETQYF. The CDR3 region has the DNA TGTGCCATCAGTGTGGGGGAGTCAGGAGAGACCCAGTACTTC.

V gene TRBV5-1 combines with J gene TRBJ2-3, with 9 bases aligning to TRBD2. The CDR3 totals 16 residues. V lost 1 base to trimming and J lost 0 bases; unmatched junction nucleotides: 3. The germline CDR1 and CDR2 sequences are SGHRS and YFSETQ. The CDR3 loop is CASSLLAGASTDTQYF. CDR3 DNA sequence: TGCGCCAGCAGCTTGTTAGCGGGGGCCAGCACAGATACGCAGTATTTT.

This CDR3 is CASSEGVSGNTIYF. The CDR3 DNA reads as TGTGCCAGCAGTGAGGGGGTCTCTGGAAACACCATATATTTT. This chain uses TRBV6-1 with TRBJ1-3, with a tentative D call TRBD1 (5 bases). The CDR3 contains 14 residues. The germline V gene has CDR1 MNHNS and CDR2 SASEGT. V was pared by 3 bases and J by 0 bases, with 6 bases between.

This sequence joins TRBV11-2 and TRBJ1-4, with D perhaps matching TRBD1 (5 bases). Germline loops: CDR1 SGHAT, CDR2 FQNNGV. V lost 5 bases and J 6 bases, leaving 16 bases between the germline ends. There are 15 residues in the CDR3. The CDR3 bases are TGTGCCAGCAGCCCAGAGGGGCTCGCGGATGAAAAACTGTTTTTT. Encoded protein: CASSPEGLADEKLFF. Filled out from reference TRBV11-2 and TRBJ1-4, the complete variable domain reads EAGVAQSPRYKIIEKRQSVAFWCNPISGHATLYWYQQILGQGPKLLIQFQNNGVVDDSQLPKDRFSAERLKGVDSTLKIQPAKLEDSAVYLCASSPEGLADEKLFFGSGTQLSVL.

The chain has TRBV5-1 and TRBJ2-7; the match to TRBD1 covers 8 bases. The V gene's germline CDR1 is SGHRS and CDR2 YFSETQ. The junction had 4 bases not matched to a gene; V was cut back by 3 bases and J by 2 bases. This CDR3 comprises 14 residues. DNA of the CDR3: TGCGCCAGCAGCTCAGGGGGCTTAACCTACGAGCAGTACTTC. Translating it yields CASSSGGLTYEQYF. The variable domain in full, completed from reference TRBV5-1 and TRBJ2-7, reads KAGVTQTPRYLIKTRGQQVTLSCSPISGHRSVSWYQQTPGQGLQFLFEYFSETQRNKGNFPGRFSGRQFSNSRSEMNVSTLELGDSALYLCASSSGGLTYEQYFGPGTRLTVT.

The genes are TRBV5-4 and TRBJ1-1; D is unresolved. This CDR3 contains 13 residues. The V and J ends lost 3 bases and 9 bases respectively, with 15 bases between them. In germline, CDR1 is SGHNT, CDR2 YYREEE (reference sequence). The CDR3 loop is CASSSPRGAQAFF. The CDR3 coding sequence is TGTGCCAGCAGCTCCCCCCGGGGAGCGCAAGCTTTCTTT.

Notes on this clone: At one end the junction does not follow the germline gene, possibly because of a read error. The V gene is TRBV20-1, the J gene TRBJ1-2; tentatively, D is TRBD1 (5 bases). CDR1 is DFQATT and CDR2 is SNEGSKA in the germline V gene (reference sequence). The CDR3 extends over 11 amino acids. The CDR3 nucleotides are TGCAGTGCGTCCCAGGGACGGCCGACCAAATTC. It encodes CSASQGRPTKF.

This chain links TRBV30 with TRBJ2-7, with TRBD1 matching 9 bases. The CDR3 is 12 residues long. CDR1 is GTSNPN and CDR2 is SVGIG in the germline V gene (reference sequence). Unmatched junction bases numbered 8, after V lost 5 bases and J lost 9 bases. CDR3 residues: CAWGGQGGVQYF. In DNA form, the CDR3 reads TGTGCCTGGGGGGGACAGGGAGGGGTGCAGTACTTC. The variable domain in full, completed from reference TRBV30 and TRBJ2-7, reads SQTIHQWPATLVQPVGSPLSLECTVEGTSNPNLYWYRQAAGRGLQLLFYSVGIGQISSEVPQNLSASRPQDRQFILSSKKLLLSDSGFYLCAWGGQGGVQYFGPGTRLTVT.

The J gene is TRBJ1-2, the V gene TRBV7-8; D might be TRBD1 (5 bases). Germline CDR1 SGHVS, CDR2 FQNEAQ. The germline V and J ends were trimmed by 3 bases and 0 bases, with 14 bases remaining between them. The CDR3 runs 16 residues. This chain's CDR3 is CASSLPGRIANYGYTF. The CDR3 nucleotides read TGTGCCAGCAGCTTGCCGGGACGAATAGCTAACTATGGCTACACCTTC.

The chain uses TRBV2 and TRBJ2-3; D not certain. V lost 8 bases to trimming and J lost 0 bases, with 9 bases between them. Germline V gene sequence: CDR1 SNHLY, CDR2 FYNNEI. This CDR3 spans 13 amino acids. CDR3 DNA sequence: TGTGCCAGCGGGCTAGAAAGCACAGATACGCAGTATTTT. Translating gives CASGLESTDTQYF.

The rearrangement joins TRBV29-1 to TRBJ1-5, with D perhaps matching TRBD1 (5 bases). This CDR3 is 13 amino acids long. The germline CDR1 and CDR2 sequences are SQVTM and ANQGSEA. Trimming removed 6 bases from V and 2 bases from J, with 11 bases in between. The CDR3 is CSVGGGGNQPQHF. DNA of the CDR3: TGCAGCGTGGGGGGGGGTGGCAATCAGCCCCAGCATTTT.

This chain joins TRBV28 and TRBJ1-2, with 7 bases identical to TRBD1. The V and J ends lost 5 bases and 5 bases, in that order; junction bases with no gene match: 8. Germline V gene sequence: CDR1 MDHEN, CDR2 SYDVKM. This CDR3 comprises 14 residues. The CDR3: CASSPAGQSYGYTF. The DNA of the CDR3 is TGTGCCAGCAGTCCCGCGGGACAGTCATATGGCTACACCTTC.

V gene TRBV19 combines with J gene TRBJ2-7, with unresolved D. Germline lookup yields CDR1 LNHDA and CDR2 SQIVND (reference sequence). Trimming removed 3 bases at V and 0 bases at J, with 9 bases between. This CDR3 has 14 amino acids. This CDR3 reads CASSMLDRSYEQYF. The DNA of the CDR3 is TGTGCCAGTAGTATGCTGGACCGCTCCTACGAGCAGTACTTC.